This passage covers 30 T cell receptor beta chains from one sample sequenced in a study of human T cells and chemical hapten exposure. Described time point: patch test 2, 6 weeks after DPC sensitization. Documented treatment: therapeutic diphenylcyclopropenone sensitization with weekly scalp DPC. MiXCR, run by TCRdb on the RACE reads, gives a single entry per CDR3 protein. The sample includes some 350,000 distinct CDR3 sequences, more than 5% of them seen just once. The source was whole blood, collected in connection with sensitization to the hapten diphenylcyclopropenone (DPC). These receptors came from a woman aged 18-29 years with alopecia areata. Some clones in this sample may be carry-over from other donors' samples.

This clonotype was seen ten or more times. V and J are TRBV21-1 and TRBJ2-3; TRBD2 is taken as the D call from the table, unchecked against the DNA. TRBV21-1 is deemed a pseudogene. The CDR3 contains 15 residues. The CDR3 bases are TGTGCCAGCATCGCAGGACTAGATTTAGGAGATACGCAGTATTTT. Its translation: CASIAGLDLGDTQYF.

This clonotype has a handful of counts. The chain carries TRBV2 and TRBJ1-3; weak D call: TRBD1 (6 bases). The CDR3 is made up of 14 amino acids. Between the trimmed V and J ends, which lost 6 bases and 4 bases, there was a span of 13 bases. Per germline, CDR1 SNHLY and CDR2 FYNNEI. CDR3 in DNA: TGTGCCAGCAGAGGGGGACCGGGAGGAAACACCATATATTTT. It encodes CASRGGPGGNTIYF.

This clonotype has ten or more counts. The chain combines TRBV7-2 with TRBJ1-1; 7 nucleotides agree with TRBD1. CDR1 is SGHTA and CDR2 is FQGNSA in the germline V gene. This CDR3 region has 15 residues. With 5 bases clipped from V and 0 bases from J, the junction kept 6 bases outside the gene matches. CDR3 sequence reads: CASSDRQGLNTEAFF. The CDR3 DNA follows: TGTGCCAGCAGCGACCGACAGGGCTTGAACACTGAAGCTTTCTTT.

This clonotype was counted between two and nine times. This chain connects TRBV6-2 or TRBV6-3 to TRBJ2-5; D gene unclear. Germline V gives CDR1 MNHEY, CDR2 SVGEGT. The CDR3 sequence is 14 residues long. Trimming removed 6 bases at V and 5 bases at J, with 16 bases between. The CDR3 protein is CASSPQGYPETQYF. The CDR3, as DNA: TGTGCCAGCAGCCCCCAAGGCTACCCGGAGACCCAGTACTTC.

This clonotype was seen more than once but under ten times. V gene TRBV5-1 combines with J gene TRBJ1-5, with D unresolved. Germline V gene lookup returns CDR1 SGHRS and CDR2 YFSETQ. Trimming pared 4 bases from V and 2 bases from J, leaving 10 bases between. This CDR3 is built from 14 residues. CDR3 sequence (DNA): TGCGCCAGCAGCCGGGAAGGAGGCAATCAGCCCCAGCATTTT. Protein: CASSREGGNQPQHF.

This clonotype was detected ten times or more. The gene calls are TRBV10-3 and TRBJ2-1; the D gene could be TRBD1 or TRBD2 (5 bases each). This CDR3 has 16 residues. CDR1 ENHRY and CDR2 SYGVKD come from the germline V gene. Trimming stripped 2 bases from V and 5 bases from J, with 16 bases between. The CDR3, as DNA: TGTGCCATCAGTGAGCCGGGACGCAGGGCAAACAATGAGCAGTTCTTC. It is translated as CAISEPGRRANNEQFF.

This clonotype has ten or more counts. The rearrangement links TRBV9 to TRBJ2-3, with 14 bases fitting TRBD2. CDR1 is SGDLS and CDR2 is YYNGEE in the germline V gene. Trimming at V came to 3 bases and at J to 2 bases, leaving 8 bases not matched to a gene. This CDR3 region has 18 residues. CDR3 sequence reads: CASSGRETSGGATDTQYF. The DNA for the CDR3 is TGTGCCAGCAGCGGACGAGAGACTAGCGGGGGGGCCACAGATACGCAGTATTTT.

The chain is built from TRBV9 and TRBJ2-7, with D possibly called TRBD1 or TRBD2 (5 bases each). This CDR3 region has 13 residues. CDR1 is SGDLS and CDR2 is YYNGEE in the germline V gene. V was clipped by 7 bases and J by 6 bases, with 17 bases between them. For the CDR3, the DNA is TGTGCCAGCGGCGGAGGACCTGGGGGCGAGCAGTACTTC. This codes for CASGGGPGGEQYF.

The chain links TRBV27 to TRBJ2-7; possibly TRBD2 for D (6 bases). Germline V gives CDR1 MNHEY, CDR2 SMNVEV (reference sequence). This CDR3 spans 16 amino acids. V was pared by 0 bases and J by 2 bases, with 14 bases between. DNA of the CDR3: TGTGCCAGCAGTTTATCCTATCAGGGAGGCGCCTACGAGCAGTACTTC. This gives the protein CASSLSYQGGAYEQYF.

J is TRBJ2-7 and V is TRBV2; possibly TRBD1 or TRBD2 for D (6 bases each). V was pared by 8 bases and J by 2 bases, with 10 bases between. Germline loops: CDR1 SNHLY, CDR2 FYNNEI. The CDR3 is 12 amino acids. In DNA, the CDR3 is TGTGCCAGCGAGGGGGGCGCCTACGAGCAGTACTTC. This gives the protein CASEGGAYEQYF.

The chain recombines TRBV20-1 with TRBJ1-3, with unresolved D. The V gene lost 3 bases and the J gene lost 4 bases, with 7 bases spanning the gap. The germline V gene has CDR1 DFQATT and CDR2 SNEGSKA (reference sequence). The CDR3 totals 12 residues. In nucleotides, the CDR3 is TGCAGTGCTAGTCCCGGCGGAAACACCATATATTTT. It specifies CSASPGGNTIYF.

At least ten counts were recorded for this clonotype. V gene TRBV9 combines with J gene TRBJ1-1; possible D gene TRBD1, 5 bases. V lost 0 bases and J 4 bases, leaving 10 bases between the germline ends. CDR1 is SGDLS and CDR2 is YYNGEE in the germline V gene. CDR3 length equals 14 residues. This chain's CDR3 is CASSVVDRTTEAFF. The CDR3 region has the DNA TGTGCCAGCAGCGTAGTAGACAGAACCACTGAAGCTTTCTTT.

This clonotype was detected many times. This chain uses TRBV7-2 with TRBJ1-2; 7 bases agree with TRBD1. Per germline, CDR1 SGHTA and CDR2 FQGNSA. CDR3 length equals 13 residues. V was pared by 5 bases and J by 1 base, with 1 base of the junction left unmatched. CDR3 DNA sequence: TGTGCCAGCAGCCGGGACAGTAACTATGGCTACACCTTC. The encoded protein is CASSRDSNYGYTF.

The V and J genes are TRBV5-1 and TRBJ2-4, with a weak D call TRBD2 (5 bases). The length of the CDR3 is 14 residues. Per germline, CDR1 SGHRS and CDR2 YFSETQ. Between the trimmed V and J ends, which lost 4 bases and 6 bases, there was a span of 14 bases. The CDR3 sequence: CASSEGLALNIQYF. The DNA for the CDR3 is TGCGCCAGCAGCGAGGGATTAGCCCTAAACATTCAGTACTTC.

This clonotype was detected ten times or more. The chain joins TRBV4-2 to TRBJ1-1; TRBD1 aligns across 8 bases. V was clipped by 0 bases and J by 1 base; unmatched bases: 4. CDR1 LGHNA and CDR2 YNFKEQ come from the germline V gene. This CDR3 has 16 amino acids. The CDR3 bases are TGTGCCAGCAGCCAAGATCCCGGGACAGGGAACACTGAAGCTTTCTTT. Translation gives CASSQDPGTGNTEAFF.

J is TRBJ2-5 and V is TRBV13, with TRBD1 matching 7 bases. The V gene end was trimmed by 4 bases and the J gene end by 2 bases; junction bases not matched to a gene: 4. The CDR3 is made up of 14 amino acids. Germline CDR1 and CDR2: PRHDT and FYEKMQ (reference sequence). The CDR3: CASSSPGQQETQYF. The DNA of the CDR3 is TGTGCCAGCAGCTCGCCGGGACAGCAAGAGACCCAGTACTTC. The entire variable domain, with the rest obtained from reference TRBV13 and TRBJ2-5, is as follows: AAGVIQSPRHLIKEKRETATLKCYPIPRHDTVYWYQQGPGQDPQFLISFYEKMQSDKGSIPDRFSAQQFSDYHSELNMSSLELGDSALYFCASSSPGQQETQYFGPGTRLLVL.

Many counts were recorded for this clonotype. V and J are TRBV5-1 and TRBJ1-4; D call uncertain. V was clipped by 0 bases and J by 0 bases, with 3 bases between them. CDR1 and CDR2 from the germline V gene are SGHRS and YFSETQ. The CDR3 contains 14 residues. The CDR3 bases are TGCGCCAGCAGCTTGGACTCAACTAATGAAAAACTGTTTTTT. Translating gives CASSLDSTNEKLFF.

This clonotype has just a few counts. CDR3 sequence: CASSPLTSGVQETQYF. The CDR3 DNA sequence: TGTGCCAGCAGTCCTCTGACTAGCGGGGTACAAGAGACCCAGTACTTC. This chain uses TRBV25-1 with TRBJ2-5; 11 bases are shared with TRBD2. The V gene's germline CDR1 is MGHDK and CDR2 SYGVNS. Trimming cost V 5 bases and J 2 bases; bases outside gene matches: 7. CDR3 length: 16 residues.

This clonotype was recorded many times. The chain has TRBV12-3 or TRBV12-4 and TRBJ2-7; D could derive from TRBD1 or TRBD2 (5 bases each). The germline V and J ends were trimmed by 7 bases and 5 bases, with 18 bases remaining between them. The CDR3 contains 14 residues. The CDR3 region has the DNA TGTGCCAGCAAACCACGGAAGGGGAGCCACGAGCAGTACTTC. Translating it yields CASKPRKGSHEQYF.

The chain combines TRBV5-6 with TRBJ2-3, with D tentatively TRBD2 (5 bases). Germline assignment: CDR1 SGHDT and CDR2 YYEEEE. The CDR3 loop spans 13 amino acids. Trimming left V 2 bases short and J 7 bases short, with 11 bases between. In nucleotides, the CDR3 is TGTGCCAGCAGCTTTCATGACGGGAATACGCAGTATTTT. Translated: CASSFHDGNTQYF.

This clonotype appeared a few times. The rearrangement links TRBV20-1 to TRBJ2-3; TRBD1 matches at 8 bases. This CDR3 has 14 residues. J gave up 6 bases and V 2 bases, and 7 bases lay outside the gene matches. The germline CDR1 and CDR2 sequences are DFQATT and SNEGSKA (reference sequence). This CDR3 is CSARRTGMRDTQYF. The DNA for the CDR3 is TGCAGTGCTAGAAGGACAGGGATGAGGGATACGCAGTATTTT.

The chain combines TRBV20-1 with TRBJ2-3; tentatively, D is TRBD1 (6 bases). The CDR3 runs 12 residues. Trimming removed 5 bases at V and 6 bases at J, with 12 bases between. Germline V gives CDR1 DFQATT, CDR2 SNEGSKA (reference sequence). CDR3 DNA: TGCAGTGCTGCTACAGGGACCGATACGCAGTATTTT. Encoded protein: CSAATGTDTQYF.

This clonotype was picked up many times. The chain combines TRBV7-3 with TRBJ1-1; D unclear. Trimming removed 5 bases from V and 3 bases from J, with 10 bases in between. This CDR3 has 13 residues. Germline V gene lookup returns CDR1 SGHTA and CDR2 FQGTGA. The CDR3 reads CASSLSKDTEAFF. The CDR3 bases are TGTGCCAGCAGCCTATCGAAGGACACTGAAGCTTTCTTT.

This clonotype was observed a handful of times. This chain links TRBV2 with TRBJ2-1, with D hard to call. Trimming pared 6 bases from V and 2 bases from J, leaving 14 bases between. CDR3 length: 15 residues. The germline V gene encodes CDR1 SNHLY and CDR2 FYNNEI. CDR3 nucleotides: TGTGCCAGCAGGCCTTACAGATCCGCCTACAATGAGCAGTTCTTC. Amino acid sequence: CASRPYRSAYNEQFF.

This clonotype has a handful of counts. This sequence joins TRBV3-1 and TRBJ2-3; tentatively, D is TRBD1 (5 bases). The V gene's germline CDR1 is LGHDT and CDR2 YNNKEL (reference sequence). V was shortened by 2 bases and J by 2 bases, with 11 bases between the two germline ends. The CDR3 sequence is 15 residues long. For the CDR3, the DNA is TGTGCCAGCAGCCAAAATACAGGCCCCACAGATACGCAGTATTTT. This sequence encodes CASSQNTGPTDTQYF.

This clonotype was recorded a few times. The chain carries TRBV2 and TRBJ1-3, with D hard to call. This CDR3 region has 13 residues. CDR1 and CDR2 from the germline V gene are SNHLY and FYNNEI. Trimming removed 8 bases from V and 3 bases from J, with 11 bases in between. In DNA form, the CDR3 reads TGTGCCAGCGGAAACAGCGTTGGAAACACCATATATTTT. Amino acid sequence: CASGNSVGNTIYF.

There are many counts of this clonotype. This chain connects TRBV21-1 to TRBJ1-1. TRBV21-1 is reported as a pseudogene. The CDR3 extends over 14 amino acids. Here the CDR3 reads CASSKGAMNTEAFF. For the CDR3, the DNA is TGTGCCAGCAGCAAAGGAGCCATGAACACTGAAGCTTTCTTT.

V usage is TRBV10-2 and J usage is TRBJ2-3; D is possibly TRBD2 (6 bases). The CDR3 consists of 16 residues. Germline loops: CDR1 WSHSY, CDR2 SAAADI. Trimming cost V 0 bases and J 2 bases, with 12 bases left between them. The CDR3 sequence is CASSESGGEATDTQYF. The CDR3 DNA reads TGCGCCAGCAGTGAGTCGGGGGGTGAGGCCACAGATACGCAGTATTTT.

This clonotype was recorded many times. CDR3: CASSDGTGTDTQYF. CDR3 DNA: TGTGCCAGCAGTGACGGGACAGGGACAGATACGCAGTATTTT. This chain connects TRBV2 to TRBJ2-3; TRBD1 aligns across 9 bases. J gave up 3 bases and V 3 bases, and 1 base lay outside the gene matches. The CDR3 runs to 14 residues. Per germline, CDR1 SNHLY and CDR2 FYNNEI.

The chain employs TRBV20-1 and TRBJ2-1; possibly TRBD1 for D (6 bases). The CDR3 loop spans 16 amino acids. V lost 3 bases, J lost 0 bases, and 15 bases lay in between. Germline V lookup: CDR1 DFQATT, CDR2 SNEGSKA (reference sequence). The chain's CDR3 is CSARRTVPSSYNEQFF. The CDR3 region has the DNA TGCAGTGCTAGGCGGACAGTCCCAAGCTCCTACAATGAGCAGTTCTTC.